This T cell receptor (beta chain) was recorded in a study of T cell clusters in autoimmune cytopenias. Findings and caveats of the study: Healthy donors had roughly 3-fold more exclusive TRB clusters than active autoimmune hepatitis patients. Primary autoimmune cytopenia patients appeared to lack physiological T cell clusters present in healthy donors.

For this clonotype: Antigen: not known.

Germline V gene lookup returns CDR1 MNHEY and CDR2 SMNVEV (reference sequence). The CDR3 has 16 residues. Roughly 40,000 genome equivalents of blood DNA were amplified for TRB. TRB rearrangements were amplified by touch-down multiplex PCR with mixed TRB-A/B primers. TCRdb reprocessed the multiplex PCR reads; each CDR3 protein has one entry and no DNA is given. The listing contains 8,300 or so distinct CDR3 sequences. The sequenced material came from peripheral blood. The chain couples TRBV27 to TRBJ2-3; absent DNA, TCRdb's TRBD1 call cannot be checked. The sequence came from a human donor with an autoimmune cytopenia or autoimmune hepatitis (not recorded which). CDR3 protein: CASSQRGQGAGDTQYF.